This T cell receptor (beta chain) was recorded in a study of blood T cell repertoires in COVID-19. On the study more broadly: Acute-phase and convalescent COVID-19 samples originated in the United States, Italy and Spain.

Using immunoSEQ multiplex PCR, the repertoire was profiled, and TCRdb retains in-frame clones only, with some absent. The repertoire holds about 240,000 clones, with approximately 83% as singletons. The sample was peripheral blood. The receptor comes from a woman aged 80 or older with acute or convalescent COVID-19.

This CDR3 reads CASSLGLVGTDTQYF. Written as DNA, the CDR3 is TGCGCCAGCAGCTTGGGGCTAGTGGGCACAGATACGCAGTATTTT. The rearrangement links TRBV5-1 to TRBJ2-3, with no clear D. Germline V CDR1 and CDR2: SGHRS, YFSETQ. The V and J ends lost 0 bases and 1 base respectively, with 9 bases between them. CDR3 length equals 15 residues.